The 31 T cell receptor beta chains below were found in one sample sequenced in a study of Graves' ophthalmopathy and Graves' hyperthyroidism. Amplification of the TCR beta CDR3 regions used RNA transcripts (as template). Second-round multiplex PCR followed a first-round RT-PCR using HTBI primers. TCRdb reanalysed the multiplex PCR reads using MiXCR and keeps one entry per CDR3 protein. The sample lists about 620,000 distinct CDR3 sequences; about 20% were seen once. The sequenced sample consisted of peripheral blood. All receptors derive from a woman between 18 and 29 years old with stable Graves' hyperthyroidism. Some clones in this sample may be carry-over from other donors' samples.

The J gene is TRBJ2-1, the V gene TRBV5-1; 7 bases are shared with TRBD2. V lost 1 base to trimming and J lost 2 bases; unmatched junction nucleotides: 3. The CDR3 has 15 residues. Germline CDR1 reads SGHRS; CDR2 reads YFSETQ. The CDR3 reads CASSLLGLAYNEQFF. CDR3 bases: TGCGCCAGCAGCTTGTTAGGACTAGCCTACAATGAGCAGTTCTTC. Drawing the rest from reference TRBV5-1 and TRBJ2-1, the complete variable domain is KAGVTQTPRYLIKTRGQQVTLSCSPISGHRSVSWYQQTPGQGLQFLFEYFSETQRNKGNFPGRFSGRQFSNSRSEMNVSTLELGDSALYLCASSLLGLAYNEQFFGPGTRLTVL.

In this sample, this clonotype turned up many times. For the CDR3, the DNA is TGTGCCAGCAGTGCCCCGGACAGGGGTCAGCCCCAGCATTTT. Amino acids: CASSAPDRGQPQHF. V usage is TRBV12-3 or TRBV12-4 and J usage is TRBJ1-5; 9 nucleotides agree with TRBD1. V shed 5 bases, J shed 6 bases, and the junction held 5 bases outside the gene matches. The CDR3 is 14 amino acids.

This clonotype showed up many times. The chain couples TRBV28 to TRBJ1-2; 10 bases fit TRBD1. The CDR3 is made up of 14 amino acids. V was pared by 11 bases and J by 5 bases, with 11 bases of the junction left unmatched. The germline V gene encodes CDR1 MDHEN and CDR2 SYDVKM. This CDR3 reads CAGRSTGGGYGYTF. The CDR3 region has the DNA TGTGCCGGTCGATCGACAGGGGGCGGATATGGCTACACCTTC.

This clonotype was observed a few times. The chain joins TRBV10-3 to TRBJ2-7; D is ambiguous. Germline CDR1 is ENHRY and CDR2 is SYGVKD. The CDR3 has 11 residues. V shed 1 base and J shed 5 bases, with 3 bases lying between them. The CDR3 region is CAISELNEQYF. The CDR3, as DNA: TGTGCCATCAGTGAGTTGAACGAGCAGTACTTC.

This clonotype was recorded many times. This chain links TRBV2 with TRBJ2-5; tentatively, D is TRBD1 or TRBD2 (5 bases each). The CDR3 has 14 amino acids. Germline V gives CDR1 SNHLY, CDR2 FYNNEI. Trimming took off 3 bases at V and 5 bases at J, with 13 bases between the two ends. The CDR3 is CASSDRETGETQYF. Here the CDR3 DNA reads TGTGCCAGCAGTGACAGGGAGACCGGGGAGACCCAGTACTTC.

CDR3 in amino acids: CASSLLSRDRGRNTIYF. The CDR3 DNA sequence: TGTGCCAGCAGCTTGTTAAGTCGGGACAGGGGTAGAAACACCATATATTTT. The rearrangement joins TRBV11-2 to TRBJ1-3; TRBD1 agrees at 10 bases. V gave up 3 bases and J gave up 5 bases; unmatched junction bases: 10. The CDR3 runs 17 residues. Per the germline V gene, CDR1 is SGHAT and CDR2 is FQNNGV.

This clonotype was seen many times. This chain uses TRBV7-3 with TRBJ2-5; D is unresolved. This CDR3 comprises 15 residues. V was trimmed by 0 bases and J by 1 base, leaving 9 bases between them. The germline CDR1 and CDR2 sequences are SGHTA and FQGTGA. The CDR3 spells CASSLTGSLQETQYF. The CDR3 DNA reads as TGTGCCAGCAGCTTAACGGGCAGCCTCCAAGAGACCCAGTACTTC.

The chain links TRBV20-1 to TRBJ2-5; the match to TRBD1 covers 9 bases. Germline CDR1 is DFQATT and CDR2 is SNEGSKA (reference sequence). The CDR3 is 16 residues long. J was trimmed by 5 bases and V by 0 bases; bases with no gene match: 10. In nucleotides, the CDR3 is TGCAGTGCTAGAGATCTAAGAACAGGGGGCGATGAGACCCAGTACTTC. Protein product: CSARDLRTGGDETQYF.

This clonotype was picked up many times. The chain links TRBV15 to TRBJ2-5; D is unclear. This CDR3 has 12 amino acids. Germline V CDR1 and CDR2: LNHNV, YYDKDF (reference sequence). Deletions cut 1 base from V and 5 bases from J, with 5 bases between. The CDR3 DNA follows: TGTGCCACCAGCAGAGTCTTCGAGACCCAGTACTTC. Translation: CATSRVFETQYF.

This clonotype was observed many times. The genes are TRBV7-9 and TRBJ2-6, with TRBD2 as a possible D gene (6 bases). V gave up 0 bases and J gave up 0 bases, with 15 bases separating them. Germline-derived CDR1 and CDR2 are SEHNR and FQNEAQ (reference sequence). CDR3 length equals 19 residues. CDR3 sequence (DNA): TGTGCCAGCAGCTTAGCGTACGGGACTGACCGCTCTGGGGCCAACGTCCTGACTTTC. Its protein product is CASSLAYGTDRSGANVLTF.

The sample holds many counts of this clonotype. The J gene is TRBJ1-1, the V gene TRBV6-2 or TRBV6-3; 7 bases are a match to TRBD1. V lost 8 bases and J lost 4; bases outside the gene matches: 7. The germline gives CDR1 MNHEY, CDR2 SVGEGT. The CDR3 is 13 amino acids. CDR3: CASDDAGGTEAFF. For the CDR3, the DNA is TGTGCCAGCGATGATGCAGGGGGCACTGAAGCTTTCTTT.

This clonotype came up a few times. CDR3 amino acids: CASSPWGEPGTDTQYF. CDR3 coding DNA: TGTGCCAGCTCACCATGGGGGGAGCCCGGCACAGATACGCAGTATTTT. The chain combines TRBV18 with TRBJ2-3, with D possibly matching TRBD2 (6 bases). The V end lost 2 bases, the J end lost 1 base, and 13 bases lay between the germline ends. CDR1 KGHSH and CDR2 LQKENI come from the germline V gene. The CDR3 extends over 16 amino acids.

In its sample, this clonotype was seen many times. V usage is TRBV20-1 and J usage is TRBJ1-5; D is perhaps TRBD1 (5 bases). Germline V gene sequence: CDR1 DFQATT, CDR2 SNEGSKA (reference sequence). Trimming took 2 bases from V and 5 from J, leaving 10 bases between them. The CDR3 covers 13 residues. The CDR3 DNA reads TGCAGTGCTAGAACCAGGGTCGATCAGCCCCAGCATTTT. This translates into CSARTRVDQPQHF.

A word on this clonotype: A read error may be the cause here, since a much bigger clone is one base away. This rearrangement joins TRBV27 to TRBJ1-5; TRBD1 matches at 7 bases. Germline V gene sequence: CDR1 MNHEY, CDR2 SMNVEV (reference sequence). CDR3 length equals 17 residues. Trimming cost V 3 bases and J 3 bases; bases outside gene matches: 11. The CDR3 reads CASSFRQGEGNNQPQHF. The CDR3 bases are TGTGCCAGCAGTTTCCGACAGGGCGAGGGGAACAATCAGCCCCAGCATTTT.

This clonotype was seen more than once but under ten times. The chain links TRBV5-1 to TRBJ1-2, with 7 bases identical to TRBD1. The CDR3 is made up of 14 amino acids. Germline V CDR1 and CDR2: SGHRS, YFSETQ. V lost 0 bases to trimming and J lost 4 bases; unmatched junction nucleotides: 3. CDR3 residues: CASSLAGTAYGYTF. The CDR3 nucleotides read TGCGCCAGCAGCTTGGCCGGGACAGCCTATGGCTACACCTTC.

At least ten counts were recorded for this clonotype. This chain connects TRBV20-1 to TRBJ2-2, with D perhaps given as TRBD1 or TRBD2 (8 bases each). The ends were cut back, 7 bases at V and 6 bases at J, with 24 bases in the middle. The CDR3 runs to 16 residues. Germline loops: CDR1 DFQATT, CDR2 SNEGSKA (reference sequence). In DNA, the CDR3 is TGCAGTGTACCGGGACAGGCGGGAGGAAGGGCCGGGGAGCTGTTTTTT. Protein: CSVPGQAGGRAGELFF.

The CDR3 sequence is CASSYSSTSGNYEQYF. CDR3 DNA: TGTGCCAGCAGTTACTCCTCTACTAGCGGGAACTACGAGCAGTACTTC. This chain connects TRBV6-5 to TRBJ2-7; the match to TRBD2 covers 10 bases. The germline CDR1 and CDR2 sequences are MNHEY and SVGAGI. The V gene end was trimmed by 0 bases and the J gene end by 3 bases; junction bases not matched to a gene: 5. CDR3 length: 16 residues.

This clonotype was seen only a few times. V is TRBV5-1 and J is TRBJ1-3; 7 positions agree with TRBD1. J gave up 4 bases and V 4 bases, and 14 bases lay outside the gene matches. From germline, CDR1 is SGHRS and CDR2 YFSETQ. CDR3 size: 17 residues. The CDR3 reads CASSLHLRGQEGNTIYF. Written as DNA, the CDR3 is TGCGCCAGCAGCCTCCACCTCCGCGGACAGGAAGGAAACACCATATATTTT.

Many counts were recorded for this clonotype. The gene calls are TRBV5-1 and TRBJ2-2; TRBD1 might be the D (6 bases). Between the trimmed V and J ends, which lost 5 bases and 4 bases, there was a span of 21 bases. The CDR3 loop spans 17 amino acids. Germline V lookup: CDR1 SGHRS, CDR2 YFSETQ. DNA for the CDR3: TGCGCCAGCAGTCCGTTACAGGGAACGTACGGCACCGGGGAGCTGTTTTTT. This translates into CASSPLQGTYGTGELFF.

On this clonotype: Without the conserved terminal phenylalanine or tryptophan, this CDR3 likely stems from a read error. The chain recombines TRBV6-1 with TRBJ1-5; weak D call: TRBD1 (5 bases). Germline CDR1 MNHNS, CDR2 SASEGT. The CDR3 extends over 13 amino acids. The germline V and J ends were trimmed by 4 bases and 6 bases, with 10 bases remaining between them. CDR3 residues: CASSARRGQPQHL. The CDR3 nucleotides are TGTGCCAGCAGTGCTCGTAGGGGTCAGCCCCAGCATCTT.

This clonotype was detected many times. Given a much more abundant clone one base away, this may be a read error. The chain carries TRBV6-2 or TRBV6-3 and TRBJ2-7, with D unresolved. The CDR3 runs 10 residues. Germline V gene lookup returns CDR1 MNHEY and CDR2 SVGEGT. Deletions cut 5 bases from V and 3 bases from J, with 2 bases between. The CDR3 here is CASSHYEQYF. CDR3 in DNA: TGTGCCAGCAGTCACTACGAGCAGTACTTC.

This clonotype was picked up many times. The rearrangement links TRBV20-1 to TRBJ1-5; D gene unclear. V lost 0 bases, J lost 0 bases, and 6 bases lay in between. Per germline, CDR1 DFQATT and CDR2 SNEGSKA (reference sequence). The CDR3 is 14 residues long. The DNA for the CDR3 is TGCAGTGCTAGAGAAAGAGATAGCAATCAGCCCCAGCATTTT. This encodes CSARERDSNQPQHF.

This clonotype was seen repeatedly, ten times or more. CDR3 DNA sequence: TGTGCCAGCAGTACCTGGGAGGGGTACACTGAAGCTTTCTTT. Translated, it gives CASSTWEGYTEAFF. The J gene is TRBJ1-1, the V gene TRBV6-2 or TRBV6-3; a possible D gene is TRBD1 (5 bases). In germline, CDR1 is MNHEY, CDR2 SVGEGT. This CDR3 has 14 residues. V lost 5 bases and J lost 3, with 13 bases in between.

This clonotype appeared many times. The CDR3: CASTERQGRTNYGYTF. The CDR3 DNA reads as TGTGCCAGCACCGAACGACAGGGTCGGACTAACTATGGCTACACCTTC. The chain combines TRBV6-1 with TRBJ1-2; TRBD1 matches at 7 bases. Germline V CDR1 and CDR2: MNHNS, SASEGT. The CDR3 contains 16 residues. V trimming: 7 bases; J trimming: 0 bases; junction bases outside the gene matches: 11.

On this clonotype itself: Possible read error: a much larger clone is one base away. The V gene is TRBV12-3 or TRBV12-4, the J gene TRBJ2-7, with no clear D. The CDR3 sequence is 16 residues long. The V end was cut by 2 bases, the J end by 2 bases, with 16 bases between. The CDR3 here is CASSLREPLKTYEQYF. DNA of the CDR3: TGTGCCAGCAGTTTAAGGGAACCGTTAAAGACCTACGAGCAGTACTTC.

The rearrangement uses TRBV5-1 and TRBJ2-7; 10 nucleotides agree with TRBD1. With V trimmed by 7 bases and J by 3 bases, 7 bases remained unmatched. This CDR3 region has 14 residues. Germline V gives CDR1 SGHRS, CDR2 YFSETQ. CDR3 residues: CASSGTGDFYEQYF. CDR3 nucleotide sequence: TGCGCCAGCTCCGGGACAGGGGATTTCTACGAGCAGTACTTC.

As regards this clonotype: A read error is possible here, since a much larger clone lies one base away. The J gene is TRBJ2-7, the V gene TRBV20-1; 8 positions agree with TRBD2. Germline V gene sequence: CDR1 DFQATT, CDR2 SNEGSKA (reference sequence). There are 12 residues in the CDR3. CDR3 DNA sequence: TGCAGTACTAGGCTAGCGGGCTGCGAGCAGTACTTC. Its translation: CSTRLAGCEQYF.

As regards this clonotype: The missing conserved phenylalanine or tryptophan at the end of this CDR3 makes a read error likely. The DNA is left out, because the CDR3 cannot be placed on it with certainty; the CDR3 is given as TCRdb lists it. The V call is TRBV12-3 or TRBV12-4, the J call TRBJ1-5. From its first to its last residue, the CDR3 has 14 amino acids. CDR3 sequence reads: CASSGGTNYQPQQL.

This clonotype was recorded once. The DNA of the CDR3 is TGTGCCAGCAGTTACTCGAGATCGGGACACGAGCCGGGTTGGAGCTACACCTTC. Its protein is CASSYSRSGHEPGWSYTF. The chain is built from TRBV6-2 or TRBV6-3 and TRBJ1-2; D might be TRBD1 (6 bases). The CDR3 covers 18 residues. V lost 0 bases and J lost 9, with 26 bases in between. From germline, CDR1 is MNHEY and CDR2 SVGEGT.

This clonotype was recorded at least ten times. CDR3 sequence (DNA): TGCGCCAGCACGGCCCAGGGGAACACCGGGGAGCTGTTTTTT. Translation: CASTAQGNTGELFF. This chain uses TRBV5-1 with TRBJ2-2, with a possible D match to TRBD1 (5 bases). Looked up from germline, CDR1 is SGHRS and CDR2 is YFSETQ. This CDR3 has 14 amino acids. V lost 6 bases and J 1 base, leaving 10 bases between the germline ends.

This clonotype was seen many times. J is TRBJ1-1 and V is TRBV2, with 10 bases lining up with TRBD1. CDR3 length: 16 amino acids. V shed 7 bases and J 8 bases; nucleotides not matched to a gene: 16. The germline V gene has CDR1 SNHLY and CDR2 FYNNEI. CDR3 loop: CASTMGQGTLSGEAFF. CDR3 sequence (DNA): TGTGCCAGCACCATGGGACAGGGGACCTTATCAGGAGAAGCTTTCTTT.